The TCR beta chain described here comes from a study of blood T cell repertoires in COVID-19. This CDR3 contains 13 residues. The V and J ends lost 8 bases and 3 bases, in that order; junction bases with no gene match: 5. The count of this clone is one. In the study's own analysis: How many nucleated cells were present was estimated from reference gene primer amplification. Profiling relied on immunoSEQ multiplex PCR, and the TCRdb table lists in-frame clones only, not all of them. V, J and clone size are taken as reported in that table, and D and trimming were inferred from the DNA itself. The sample includes roughly 120,000 clones, almost 90% seen only once; the top ten take 0.88%.

The clonotype comes from a woman between 50 and 59 years old with active or convalescent COVID-19. Specimen: peripheral blood. This chain uses TRBV12-3 or TRBV12-4 with TRBJ2-3, with 7 bases lining up with TRBD2. The CDR3 DNA reads TGTGCCAGCCTCGCTAGCGGTACAGATACGCAGTATTTT. Translated, it gives CASLASGTDTQYF.